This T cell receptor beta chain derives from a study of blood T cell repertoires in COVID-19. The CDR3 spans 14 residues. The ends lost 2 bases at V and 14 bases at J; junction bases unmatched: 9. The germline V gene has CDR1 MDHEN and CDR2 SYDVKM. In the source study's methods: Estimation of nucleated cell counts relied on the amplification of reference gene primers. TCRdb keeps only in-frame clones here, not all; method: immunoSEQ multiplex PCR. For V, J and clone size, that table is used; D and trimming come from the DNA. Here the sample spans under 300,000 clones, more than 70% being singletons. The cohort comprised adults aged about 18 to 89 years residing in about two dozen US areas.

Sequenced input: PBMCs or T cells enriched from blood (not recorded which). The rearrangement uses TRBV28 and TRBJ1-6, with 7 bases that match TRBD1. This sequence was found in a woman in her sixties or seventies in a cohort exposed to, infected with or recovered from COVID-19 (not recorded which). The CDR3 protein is CASSLPRQGVALHF. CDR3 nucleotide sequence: TGTGCCAGCAGTTTACCCCGACAGGGCGTAGCCCTCCACTTT.